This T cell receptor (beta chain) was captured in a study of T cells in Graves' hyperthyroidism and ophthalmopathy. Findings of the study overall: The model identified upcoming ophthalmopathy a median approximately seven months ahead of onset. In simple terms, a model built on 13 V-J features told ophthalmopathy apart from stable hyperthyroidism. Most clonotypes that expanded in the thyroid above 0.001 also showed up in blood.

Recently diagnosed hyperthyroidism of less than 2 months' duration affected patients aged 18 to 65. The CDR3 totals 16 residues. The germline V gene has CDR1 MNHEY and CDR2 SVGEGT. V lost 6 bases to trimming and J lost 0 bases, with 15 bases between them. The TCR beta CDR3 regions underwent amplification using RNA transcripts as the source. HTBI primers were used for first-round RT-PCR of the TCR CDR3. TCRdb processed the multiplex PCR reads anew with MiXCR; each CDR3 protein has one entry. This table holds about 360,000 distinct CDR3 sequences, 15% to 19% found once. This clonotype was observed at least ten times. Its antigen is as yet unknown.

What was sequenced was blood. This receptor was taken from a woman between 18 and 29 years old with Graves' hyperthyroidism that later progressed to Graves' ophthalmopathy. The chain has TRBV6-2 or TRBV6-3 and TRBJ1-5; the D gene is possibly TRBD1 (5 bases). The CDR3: CASSPYGQYSNQPQHF. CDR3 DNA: TGTGCCAGCAGCCCCTACGGACAATATAGCAATCAGCCCCAGCATTTT.